Sequencing of this T cell receptor beta chain was carried out in a study of cytotoxic CD8 clonotypes in ibrutinib-treated CLL. Study findings and constraints: Clonality grew at ibrutinib response; at progression, it decreased back toward baseline. Public clonotypes (which were uncommon) either contracted or remained stable on treatment.

The CDR3 runs to 13 residues. V was trimmed by 0 bases and J by 6 bases, leaving 11 bases between them. The V gene's germline CDR1 is GTSNPN and CDR2 SVGIG (reference sequence). Researchers set a sequencing depth target of 1 in 200,000 to 1 in 1 million T cells. Here immunoSEQ multiplex PCR was the method, and the copy in TCRdb shows in-frame clones only, minus some. The sample records 13,000 to 15,000 clones, 50% to 55% being singletons. As to this clone: The antigen is unknown.

This TCR was recovered from a human donor with chronic lymphocytic leukemia. This specimen was PBMCs, taken at a roughly 25-month disease-progression time point, from a patient treated with ibrutinib. The genes are TRBV30 and TRBJ1-2; D gene uncertain. DNA for the CDR3: TGTGCCTGGAGTGTTTGGGAAGCCCATGGCTACACCTTC. This gives the protein CAWSVWEAHGYTF.